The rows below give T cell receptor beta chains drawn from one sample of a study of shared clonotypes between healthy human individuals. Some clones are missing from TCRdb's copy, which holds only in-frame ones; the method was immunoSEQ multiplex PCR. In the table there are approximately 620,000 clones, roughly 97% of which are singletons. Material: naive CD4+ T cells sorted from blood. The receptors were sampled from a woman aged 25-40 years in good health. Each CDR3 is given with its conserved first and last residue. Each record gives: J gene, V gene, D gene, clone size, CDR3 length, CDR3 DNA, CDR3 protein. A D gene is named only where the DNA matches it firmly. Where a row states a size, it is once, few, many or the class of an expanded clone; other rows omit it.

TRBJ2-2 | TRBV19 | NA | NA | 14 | TGTGCCAGTAGTCTGGCTTTCTACACCGGGGAGCTGTTTTTT | CASSLAFYTGELFF
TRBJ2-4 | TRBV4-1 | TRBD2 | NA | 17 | TGCGCCAGCAGCCACATACTCGGCGGGAGGGCCAAAAACATTCAGTACTTC | CASSHILGGRAKNIQYF
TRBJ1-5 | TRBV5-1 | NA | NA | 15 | TGCGCCAGCAGCTTGGAGGGGAATAGCAATCAGCCCCAGCATTTT | CASSLEGNSNQPQHF
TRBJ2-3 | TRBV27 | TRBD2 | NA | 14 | TGTGCCTCCCAGTTGTCTCTAGCGGGAGATACGCAGTATTTT | CASQLSLAGDTQYF
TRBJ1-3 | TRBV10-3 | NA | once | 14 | TGTGCCATCAGTGAGGCGACCTCTGGAAACACCATATATTTT | CAISEATSGNTIYF
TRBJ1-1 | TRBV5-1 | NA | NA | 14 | TGCGCCAGCAGTTTTGGGGCGGAAAACACTGAAGCTTTCTTT | CASSFGAENTEAFF
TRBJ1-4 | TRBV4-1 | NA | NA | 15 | TGCGCCAGCAGCCAAGTTGGGGGTACTAATGAAAAACTGTTTTTT | CASSQVGGTNEKLFF
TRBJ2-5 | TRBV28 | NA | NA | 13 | TGTGCCAGCACCCCGGCCCGGCGCCTAACCCAGTACTTC | CASTPARRLTQYF
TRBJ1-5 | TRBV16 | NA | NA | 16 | TGTGCCAGCAGCCAAAGGGGACTGCCGAGCAATCAGCCCCAGCATTTT | CASSQRGLPSNQPQHF
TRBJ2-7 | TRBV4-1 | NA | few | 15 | TGCGCCAGCAGCCAAGGCCTCCTTAGGGGCATCGAGCAGTACTTC | CASSQGLLRGIEQYF
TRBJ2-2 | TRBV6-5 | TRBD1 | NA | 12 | TGTGCCAGCAGACAGGGGCCCGGGGAGCTGTTTTTT | CASRQGPGELFF
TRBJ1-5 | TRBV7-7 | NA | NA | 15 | TGTGCCAGCAGCCCTGCCGGGGGTGGCAATCAGCCCCAGCATTTT | CASSPAGGGNQPQHF
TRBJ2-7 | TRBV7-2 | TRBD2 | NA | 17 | TGTGCCAGCAGCTTACGCGGGACTAGCGGGAGGGCCGACGAGCAGTACTTC | CASSLRGTSGRADEQYF
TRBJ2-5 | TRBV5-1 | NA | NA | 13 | TGCGCCAGCAGCTCCAGGGTAGTGGAGACCCAGTACTTC | CASSSRVVETQYF
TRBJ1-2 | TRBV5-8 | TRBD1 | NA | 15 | TGTGCCAGCAGCTTATTCCGGGACAGGGACTATGGCTACACCTTC | CASSLFRDRDYGYTF
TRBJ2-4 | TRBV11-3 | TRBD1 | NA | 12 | TGTGCCAGTAGTCGGGGACAGAACATTCAGTACTTC | CASSRGQNIQYF
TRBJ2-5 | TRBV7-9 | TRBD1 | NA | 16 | TGTGCCAGCAGCTACTTAGGGACAGGGACCCAAGAGACCCAGTACTTC | CASSYLGTGTQETQYF
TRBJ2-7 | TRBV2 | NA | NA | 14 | TGTGCCAGCCGCTGGGGGACTTTCACCCACGAGCAGTACTTC | CASRWGTFTHEQYF
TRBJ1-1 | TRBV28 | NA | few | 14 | TGTGCCAGCAGTTTAGCCAGGGAGGGCACTGAAGCTTTCTTT | CASSLAREGTEAFF
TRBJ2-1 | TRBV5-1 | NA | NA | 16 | TGCGCCAGCAGCCTGGACTCCGCCGGCTCCTACAATGAGCAGTTCTTC | CASSLDSAGSYNEQFF
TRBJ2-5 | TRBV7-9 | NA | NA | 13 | TGTGCCAGCAGCGCGGGTCAGGGGGAGACCCAGTACTTC | CASSAGQGETQYF
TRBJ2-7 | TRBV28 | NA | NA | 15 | TGTGCCAGCAGCCTGACCAGAACTTACTCCTACGAGCAGTACTTC | CASSLTRTYSYEQYF
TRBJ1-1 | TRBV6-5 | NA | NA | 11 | TGTGCCAGCAGTTACGGTACTGAAGCTTTCTTT | CASSYGTEAFF
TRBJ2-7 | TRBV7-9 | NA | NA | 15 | TGTGCCAGCAGCTCAGATACGAGGGGCGGATACGAGCAGTACTTC | CASSSDTRGGYEQYF
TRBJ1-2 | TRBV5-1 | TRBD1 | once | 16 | TGCGCCAGCAGCTTTTTAACCCCGGGACAGACATATGGCTACACCTTC | CASSFLTPGQTYGYTF
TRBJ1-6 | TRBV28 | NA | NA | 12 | TGTGCCAGCAGCCCACCCAATTCACCCCTCCACTTT | CASSPPNSPLHF
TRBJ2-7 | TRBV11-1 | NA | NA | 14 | TGTGCCAGCAGCCCCCCGGACAGTCCCTACGAGCAGTACTTC | CASSPPDSPYEQYF
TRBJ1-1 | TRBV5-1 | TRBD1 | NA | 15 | TGCGCCAGCAGCTTAGACGGACAGGCTAACACTGAAGCTTTCTTT | CASSLDGQANTEAFF
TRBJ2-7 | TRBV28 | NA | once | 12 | TGTGCCAGCAGTCGGGACGGCTACGAGCAGTACTTC | CASSRDGYEQYF
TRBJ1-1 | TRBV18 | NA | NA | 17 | TGTGCCAGCTCCCCCACGGGGAAAGGACACAGGAACACTGAAGCTTTCTTT | CASSPTGKGHRNTEAFF
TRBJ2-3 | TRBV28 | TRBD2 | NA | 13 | TGTGCCTCTAGCGGGGGTAGCACAGATACGCAGTATTTT | CASSGGSTDTQYF
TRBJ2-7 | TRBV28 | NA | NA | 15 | TGTGCCAGCAGTTCCCCGGGACAAGCTTTTTACGAGCAGTACTTC | CASSSPGQAFYEQYF
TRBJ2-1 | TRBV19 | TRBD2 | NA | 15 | TGTGCCAGTAGGTTAGGTAGCGGGAGGGTAAATGAGCAGTTCTTC | CASRLGSGRVNEQFF
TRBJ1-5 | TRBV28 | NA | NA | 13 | TGTGCCAGCAGTACCCCGAGGGAATCAGCCCAGCATTTT | CASSTPRESAQHF
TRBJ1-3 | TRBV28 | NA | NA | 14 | TGTGCCAGCAGCCAAACAGGGCCGGGTAACACCATATATTTT | CASSQTGPGNTIYF
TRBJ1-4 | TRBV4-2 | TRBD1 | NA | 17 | TGTGCCAGCAGCCAAGTGGACAGGGGAGGAATCGGAGAAAAACTGTTTTTT | CASSQVDRGGIGEKLFF
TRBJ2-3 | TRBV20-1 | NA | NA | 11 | TGCAGTGCGGTCGCCCCAGATACGCAGTATTTT | CSAVAPDTQYF
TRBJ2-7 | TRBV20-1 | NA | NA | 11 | TGCAGTGCTAGAGAAGTCTACGAGCAGTACTTC | CSAREVYEQYF
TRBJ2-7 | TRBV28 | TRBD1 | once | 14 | TGTGCCAGCAGCGACCGACAGGGCCACTTAGAGCAGTACTTC | CASSDRQGHLEQYF
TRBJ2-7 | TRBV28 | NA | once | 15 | TGTGCCAGCAGTTCCGATCCCTTGTGGGGTCTCGAGCAGTACTTC | CASSSDPLWGLEQYF
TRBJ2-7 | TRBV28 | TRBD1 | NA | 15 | TGTGCCAGCAGTCTCACCGGGACAGGGGGCTACGAGCAGTACTTC | CASSLTGTGGYEQYF
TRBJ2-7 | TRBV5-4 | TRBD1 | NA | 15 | TGTGCCAGCAGCCTCCGGGACAGGGATTGCTACGAGCAGTACTTC | CASSLRDRDCYEQYF
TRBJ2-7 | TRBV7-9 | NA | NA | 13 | TGTGCCAGCAGCTGGGGACACCTCTACGAGCAGTACTTC | CASSWGHLYEQYF
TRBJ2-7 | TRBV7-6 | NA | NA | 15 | TGTGCCAGCAAAGCACAGGACGCCCACTCCTACGAGCAGTACTTC | CASKAQDAHSYEQYF
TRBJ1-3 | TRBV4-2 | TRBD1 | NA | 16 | TGTGCCAGCAGCCCGATGGACAGGGAGGGTGGAAACACCATATATTTT | CASSPMDREGGNTIYF
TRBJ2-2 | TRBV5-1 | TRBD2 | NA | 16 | TGCGCCAGCAGCTTATCTAGCGGGAGGGACACCGGGGAGCTGTTTTTT | CASSLSSGRDTGELFF
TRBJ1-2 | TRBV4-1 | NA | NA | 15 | TGCGCCAGCAGCCCCCAGCGAAACGAGGGCTATGGCTACACCTTC | CASSPQRNEGYGYTF
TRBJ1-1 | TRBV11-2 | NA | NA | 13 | TGTGCCAGCAGCCTCGTCGAGGGAACTGAAGCTTTCTTT | CASSLVEGTEAFF
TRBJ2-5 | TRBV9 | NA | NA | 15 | TGTGCCAGCAGCGTAGCTTCAGGCCTCCAAGAGACCCAGTACTTC | CASSVASGLQETQYF
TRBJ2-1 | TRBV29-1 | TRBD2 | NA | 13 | TGCAGCGTTAGCGGGAGAGTGTACAATGAGCAGTTCTTC | CSVSGRVYNEQFF
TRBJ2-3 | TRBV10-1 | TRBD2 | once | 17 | TGCGCCAGCAGTGCCAGCGGGAGACGGTCACGGGTTGATACGCAGTATTTT | CASSASGRRSRVDTQYF
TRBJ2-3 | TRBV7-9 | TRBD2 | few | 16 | TGTGCCAGCACACCTGCCGGGACTAGGAGCACAGATACGCAGTATTTT | CASTPAGTRSTDTQYF